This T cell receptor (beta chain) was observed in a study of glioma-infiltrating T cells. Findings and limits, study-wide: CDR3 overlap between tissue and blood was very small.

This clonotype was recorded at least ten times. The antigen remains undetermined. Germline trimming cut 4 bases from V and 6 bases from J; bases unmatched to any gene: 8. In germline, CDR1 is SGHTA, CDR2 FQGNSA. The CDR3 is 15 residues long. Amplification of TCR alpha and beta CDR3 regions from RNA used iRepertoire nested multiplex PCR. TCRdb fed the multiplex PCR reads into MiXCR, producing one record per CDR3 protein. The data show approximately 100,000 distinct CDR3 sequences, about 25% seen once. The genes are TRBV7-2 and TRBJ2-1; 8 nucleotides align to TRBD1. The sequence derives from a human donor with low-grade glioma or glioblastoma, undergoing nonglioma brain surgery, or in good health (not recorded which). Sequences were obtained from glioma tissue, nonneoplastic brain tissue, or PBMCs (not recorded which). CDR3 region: CASSSATGAPNEQFF. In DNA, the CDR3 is TGTGCCAGCAGCTCGGCGACAGGGGCCCCCAATGAGCAGTTCTTC.